A selection of T cell receptor beta chains follows, all from one sample in a study of blood T cell repertoires in COVID-19. The repertoire was sequenced with immunoSEQ multiplex PCR; TCRdb's copy has only in-frame clones and lacks some. Found here are some 250,000 clones, around 81% of them singletons; the top ten hold roughly 2.9%. Sequencing was performed on peripheral blood. The origin of the receptors is a woman between 55 and 75 years old with active or convalescent COVID-19. Each CDR3 is given with its conserved first and last residue. D genes are given only for firm matches. A row's size may be missing; if present it is once, few, many or a size class.

D gene: -
clone size: -
V gene: TRBV12-3/TRBV12-4
J gene: TRBJ2-1
CDR3 DNA: TGTGCCAGCAGTTTAGACGGGGAGGCTGAGCAGTTCTTC
CDR3 protein: CASSLDGEAEQFF

D gene: -
clone size: -
V gene: TRBV4-3
J gene: TRBJ2-2
CDR3 DNA: TGCGCCAGCAGCCAAGAAGGGGCCGGGTCGAACACCGGGGAGCTGTTTTTT
CDR3 protein: CASSQEGAGSNTGELFF

D gene: TRBD2
clone size: -
V gene: TRBV27
J gene: TRBJ2-6
CDR3 DNA: TGTGCCAGCACCTTTGATTGGTCGCGGGGGAGCTCTGGGGCCAACGTCCTGACTTTC
CDR3 protein: CASTFDWSRGSSGANVLTF

D gene: -
clone size: -
V gene: TRBV10-3
J gene: TRBJ2-7
CDR3 DNA: TGTGCCATCAGTGTCCCTCCCGAGCAGTACTTC
CDR3 protein: CAISVPPEQYF

D gene: TRBD1
clone size: once
V gene: TRBV20-1
J gene: TRBJ1-1
CDR3 DNA: TGCAGTGCTAGTGGACAGGGGGAGAACACTGAAGCTTTCTTT
CDR3 protein: CSASGQGENTEAFF

D gene: TRBD1
clone size: -
V gene: TRBV7-9
J gene: TRBJ1-3
CDR3 DNA: TGTGCCAGCAGTCAAGGACAGGGGGTCGGAAACACCATATATTTT
CDR3 protein: CASSQGQGVGNTIYF

D gene: -
clone size: -
V gene: TRBV6-5
J gene: TRBJ1-1
CDR3 DNA: TGTGCCAGCAGTTACGGACAGCAGAACACTGAAGCTTTCTTT
CDR3 protein: CASSYGQQNTEAFF

D gene: TRBD1
clone size: -
V gene: TRBV10-1
J gene: TRBJ2-2
CDR3 DNA: TGCGCCAGCAGTGACAGGGGGCTCGGGACCGGGGAGCTGTTTTTT
CDR3 protein: CASSDRGLGTGELFF

D gene: -
clone size: -
V gene: TRBV19
J gene: TRBJ1-1
CDR3 DNA: TGTGCCAGTAGTATCCGGGGGGGACTGGTTGAAGCTTTCTTT
CDR3 protein: CASSIRGGLVEAFF

D gene: -
clone size: -
V gene: TRBV6-5
J gene: TRBJ2-5
CDR3 DNA: TGTGCCAGCAGTTACACCAGGGGAGAGACCCAGTACTTC
CDR3 protein: CASSYTRGETQYF

D gene: TRBD1
clone size: -
V gene: TRBV11-2
J gene: TRBJ1-1
CDR3 DNA: TGTGCCAGCAGCCCCCGGACAGGCACTGAAGCTTTCTTT
CDR3 protein: CASSPRTGTEAFF

D gene: -
clone size: once
V gene: TRBV5-5
J gene: TRBJ1-6
CDR3 DNA: TGTGCCAGCAGCGGCTACAGATCCTCGCCTTCACCCCTCCACTTT
CDR3 protein: CASSGYRSSPSPLHF

D gene: TRBD1
clone size: -
V gene: TRBV7-8
J gene: TRBJ2-3
CDR3 DNA: TGTGCCAGCAGCCCATCGACAGGGACAGATACGCAGTATTTT
CDR3 protein: CASSPSTGTDTQYF

D gene: TRBD2
clone size: -
V gene: TRBV19
J gene: TRBJ2-2
CDR3 DNA: TGTGCCAGTAGTGCGAGACTAGCGGGGGTGAACACCGGGGAGCTGTTTTTT
CDR3 protein: CASSARLAGVNTGELFF

D gene: -
clone size: once
V gene: TRBV5-1
J gene: TRBJ2-5
CDR3 DNA: TGCGCCAGCAGCTCCTTACAGGGGGGGAGAGAGACCCAGTACTTC
CDR3 protein: CASSSLQGGRETQYF

D gene: TRBD1
clone size: -
V gene: TRBV19
J gene: TRBJ1-2
CDR3 DNA: TGTGCCAGTCTACGACAGGGCGTCTTACATGGCTACACCTTC
CDR3 protein: CASLRQGVLHGYTF

D gene: -
clone size: -
V gene: TRBV6-5
J gene: TRBJ1-2
CDR3 DNA: TGTGCCAGCAGTTACTCTTCCGTCTATGGCTACACCTTC
CDR3 protein: CASSYSSVYGYTF

D gene: -
clone size: -
V gene: TRBV27
J gene: TRBJ1-1
CDR3 DNA: TGTGCCAGCAGCCACGGGAACACTGAAGCTTTCTTT
CDR3 protein: CASSHGNTEAFF

D gene: TRBD1
clone size: once
V gene: TRBV19
J gene: TRBJ1-3
CDR3 DNA: TGTGCCAGTAGTATAGCGCGGGACAGGGCGGCTGGAAACACCATATATTTT
CDR3 protein: CASSIARDRAAGNTIYF

D gene: TRBD1
clone size: -
V gene: TRBV9
J gene: TRBJ2-3
CDR3 DNA: TGTGCCAGCAGGCCCCCAGGGGGCGGCGGCACAGATACGCAGTATTTT
CDR3 protein: CASRPPGGGGTDTQYF

D gene: -
clone size: once
V gene: TRBV4-1
J gene: TRBJ1-1
CDR3 DNA: TGCGCCAGCAGCCAACATTCAATCGGGTTGAACACTGAAGCTTTCTTT
CDR3 protein: CASSQHSIGLNTEAFF

D gene: -
clone size: few
V gene: TRBV19
J gene: TRBJ1-1
CDR3 DNA: TGTGCCAGTAGTATCGGGATGGGAGGCGCTTTCTTT
CDR3 protein: CASSIGMGGAFF

D gene: -
clone size: -
V gene: TRBV6-5
J gene: TRBJ1-1
CDR3 DNA: TGTGCCAGGCTGGGCAGGGAGGGCGGAAGGACTGAAGCTTTCTTT
CDR3 protein: CARLGREGGRTEAFF

D gene: TRBD1
clone size: -
V gene: TRBV4-1
J gene: TRBJ2-7
CDR3 DNA: TGCGCCAGCAGCCAAGGGACAGGGGGGAGCTACGAGCAGTACTTC
CDR3 protein: CASSQGTGGSYEQYF

D gene: TRBD2
clone size: once
V gene: TRBV5-4
J gene: TRBJ2-1
CDR3 DNA: TGTGCCAGCAGCTACTCCTTAGCGGGGGGGACCTACAATGAGCAGTTCTTC
CDR3 protein: CASSYSLAGGTYNEQFF

D gene: -
clone size: -
V gene: TRBV28
J gene: TRBJ2-5
CDR3 DNA: TGTGCCAGCAGTTCGCAAGAGACCCAGTACTTC
CDR3 protein: CASSSQETQYF

D gene: -
clone size: -
V gene: TRBV29-1
J gene: TRBJ1-2
CDR3 DNA: TGCAGCGTTGAAGATGCTTGGCAGGCTAACTATGGCTACACCTTC
CDR3 protein: CSVEDAWQANYGYTF

D gene: -
clone size: once
V gene: TRBV7-3
J gene: TRBJ2-2
CDR3 DNA: TGTGCCAGCAGCCTAACAGGGAGGGTGCACACCGGGGAGCTGTTTTTT
CDR3 protein: CASSLTGRVHTGELFF

D gene: -
clone size: -
V gene: TRBV9
J gene: TRBJ1-6
CDR3 DNA: TGTGCCAGCAGCGTAGAAGGGAGGGGTGAATCACCCCTCCACTTT
CDR3 protein: CASSVEGRGESPLHF

D gene: TRBD1
clone size: -
V gene: TRBV5-6
J gene: TRBJ1-5
CDR3 DNA: TGTGCCAGCAGCTTGGCCAGGGGGGTAACCCATCAGCCCCAGCATTTT
CDR3 protein: CASSLARGVTHQPQHF

D gene: -
clone size: -
V gene: TRBV6-6
J gene: TRBJ1-4
CDR3 DNA: TGTGCCAGTGGTCTACAGGGAAACTGGGAAAAACTGTTTTTT
CDR3 protein: CASGLQGNWEKLFF

D gene: -
clone size: -
V gene: TRBV7-2
J gene: TRBJ1-6
CDR3 DNA: TGTGCCAGCAGACGAGGCGGCGGACCGGGAGGTAGTAATTCACCCCTCCACTTT
CDR3 protein: CASRRGGGPGGSNSPLHF

D gene: -
clone size: -
V gene: TRBV19
J gene: TRBJ1-5
CDR3 DNA: TGTGCCAGTAGTACCAGGGGAAATCAGCCCCAGCATTTT
CDR3 protein: CASSTRGNQPQHF

D gene: TRBD1
clone size: -
V gene: TRBV7-2
J gene: TRBJ2-7
CDR3 DNA: TGTGCCAGCAGCTTAGATCAGAGGGACAGGGGGCGCATTTCCTACGAGCAGTACTTC
CDR3 protein: CASSLDQRDRGRISYEQYF

D gene: TRBD2
clone size: -
V gene: TRBV7-2
J gene: TRBJ2-1
CDR3 DNA: TGTGCCAGCAGCCCGACTAGCGGGGGGGCCCCCTACAATGAGCAGTTCTTC
CDR3 protein: CASSPTSGGAPYNEQFF

D gene: TRBD1
clone size: few
V gene: TRBV6-5
J gene: TRBJ1-5
CDR3 DNA: TGTGCCAGCAGGCCCCGGGACAGGGGAAACCAGCCCCAGCATTTT
CDR3 protein: CASRPRDRGNQPQHF

D gene: TRBD2
clone size: -
V gene: TRBV7-2
J gene: TRBJ2-3
CDR3 DNA: TGTGCCAGCAGCTTAAAGGCGGGGGGTTCGGATACGCAGTATTTT
CDR3 protein: CASSLKAGGSDTQYF

D gene: -
clone size: -
V gene: TRBV6-5
J gene: TRBJ1-5
CDR3 DNA: TGTGCCAGCGGGCCTACAGGACCCAATCAGCCCCAGCATTTT
CDR3 protein: CASGPTGPNQPQHF

D gene: -
clone size: -
V gene: TRBV15
J gene: TRBJ2-7
CDR3 DNA: TGTGCCACCAGCAGAGATAGGGCGGGCGACGAGCAGTACTTC
CDR3 protein: CATSRDRAGDEQYF

D gene: TRBD2
clone size: -
V gene: TRBV5-1
J gene: TRBJ2-1
CDR3 DNA: TGCGCCAGCAGCTTGGAGCTAGCGGGGGGCAATGAGCAGTTCTTC
CDR3 protein: CASSLELAGGNEQFF